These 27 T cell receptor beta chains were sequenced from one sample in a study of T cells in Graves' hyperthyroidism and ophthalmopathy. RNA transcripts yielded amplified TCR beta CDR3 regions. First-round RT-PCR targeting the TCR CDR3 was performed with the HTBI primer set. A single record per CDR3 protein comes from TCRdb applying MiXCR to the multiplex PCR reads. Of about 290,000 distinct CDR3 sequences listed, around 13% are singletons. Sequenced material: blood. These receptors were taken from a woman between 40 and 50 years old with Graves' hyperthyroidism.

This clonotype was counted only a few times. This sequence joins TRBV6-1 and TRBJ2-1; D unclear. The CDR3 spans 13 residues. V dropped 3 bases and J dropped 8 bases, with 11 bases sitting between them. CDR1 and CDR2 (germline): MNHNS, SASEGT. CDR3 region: CASSDSEFDEQFF. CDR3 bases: TGTGCCAGCAGTGACTCAGAGTTCGATGAGCAGTTCTTC.

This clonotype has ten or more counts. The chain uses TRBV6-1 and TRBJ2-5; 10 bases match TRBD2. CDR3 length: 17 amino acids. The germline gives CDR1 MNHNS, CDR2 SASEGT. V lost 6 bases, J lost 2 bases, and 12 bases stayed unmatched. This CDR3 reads CASSPRLAGVGQETQYF. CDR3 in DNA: TGTGCCAGCAGCCCCAGGCTAGCGGGAGTGGGACAAGAGACCCAGTACTTC.

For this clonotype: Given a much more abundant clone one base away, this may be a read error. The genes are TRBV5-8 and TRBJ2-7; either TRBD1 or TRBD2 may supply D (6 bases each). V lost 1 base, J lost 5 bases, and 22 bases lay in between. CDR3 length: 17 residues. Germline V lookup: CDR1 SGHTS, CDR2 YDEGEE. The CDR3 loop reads CASSLLIINGGVNEQYF. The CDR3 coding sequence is TGTGCCAGCAGCTTGCTAATTATAAACGGGGGCGTAAACGAGCAGTACTTC.

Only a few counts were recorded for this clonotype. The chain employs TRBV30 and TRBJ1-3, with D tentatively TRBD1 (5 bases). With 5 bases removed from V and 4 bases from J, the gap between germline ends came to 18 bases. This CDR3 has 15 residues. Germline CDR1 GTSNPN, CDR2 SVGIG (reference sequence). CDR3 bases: TGTGCCTGGCGGGCTTCCGGGACCGTAGGAAACACCATATATTTT. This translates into CAWRASGTVGNTIYF.

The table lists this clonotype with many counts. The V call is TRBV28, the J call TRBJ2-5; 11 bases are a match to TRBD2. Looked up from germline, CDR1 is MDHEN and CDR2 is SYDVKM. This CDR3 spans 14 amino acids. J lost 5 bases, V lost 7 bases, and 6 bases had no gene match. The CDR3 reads CASTSSGRRETQYF. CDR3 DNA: TGTGCCAGCACCTCTAGCGGGAGGCGGGAGACCCAGTACTTC.

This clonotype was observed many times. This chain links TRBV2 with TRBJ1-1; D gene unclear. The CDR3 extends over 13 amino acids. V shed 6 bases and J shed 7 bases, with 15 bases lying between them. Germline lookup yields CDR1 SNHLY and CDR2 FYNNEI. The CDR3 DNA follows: TGTGCCAGCAGACCCAGCCAGGTCCTTGAAGCTTTCTTT. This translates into CASRPSQVLEAFF.

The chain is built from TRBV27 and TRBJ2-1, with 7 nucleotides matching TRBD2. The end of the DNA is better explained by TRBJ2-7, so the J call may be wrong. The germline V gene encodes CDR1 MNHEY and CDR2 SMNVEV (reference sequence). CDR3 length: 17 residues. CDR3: CASRPPLGGSFHNEQYF. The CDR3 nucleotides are TGTGCCAGCAGACCGCCTCTGGGCGGGAGTTTCCACAATGAGCAGTACTTC.

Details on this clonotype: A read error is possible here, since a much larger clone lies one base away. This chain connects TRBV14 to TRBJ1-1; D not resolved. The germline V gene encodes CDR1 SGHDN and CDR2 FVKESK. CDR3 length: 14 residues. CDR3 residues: CASSQSIANTEASF. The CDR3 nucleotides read TGTGCCAGCAGCCAATCGATAGCTAACACTGAAGCTTCCTTT. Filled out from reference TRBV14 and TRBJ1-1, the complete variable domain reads EAGVTQFPSHSVIEKGQTVTLRCDPISGHDNLYWYRRVMGKEIKFLLHFVKESKQDESGMPNNRFLAERTGGTYSTLKVQPAELEDSGVYFCASSQSIANTEASFGQGTRLTVV.

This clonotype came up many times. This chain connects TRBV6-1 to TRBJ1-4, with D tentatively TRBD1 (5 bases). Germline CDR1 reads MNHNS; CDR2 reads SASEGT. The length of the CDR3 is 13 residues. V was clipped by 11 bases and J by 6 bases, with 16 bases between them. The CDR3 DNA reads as TGTGCCGGAAAAGAGGGGATAGATGAAAAACTGTTTTTT. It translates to CAGKEGIDEKLFF.

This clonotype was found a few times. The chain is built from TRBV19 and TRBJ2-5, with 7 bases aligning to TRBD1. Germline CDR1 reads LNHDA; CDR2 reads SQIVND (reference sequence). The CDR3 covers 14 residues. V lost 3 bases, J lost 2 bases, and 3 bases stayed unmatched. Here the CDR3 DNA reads TGTGCCAGTAGTATGGGGACAGCTCAAGAGACCCAGTACTTC. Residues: CASSMGTAQETQYF.

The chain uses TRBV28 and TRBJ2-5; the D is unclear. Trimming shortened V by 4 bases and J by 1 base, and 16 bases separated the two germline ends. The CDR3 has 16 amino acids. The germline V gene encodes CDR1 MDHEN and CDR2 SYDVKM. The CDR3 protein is CASSSPSVQAQETQYF. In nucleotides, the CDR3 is TGTGCCAGCAGTTCCCCGTCCGTGCAGGCCCAAGAGACCCAGTACTTC. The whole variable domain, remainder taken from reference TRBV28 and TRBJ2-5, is DVKVTQSSRYLVKRTGEKVFLECVQDMDHENMFWYRQDPGLGLRLIYFSYDVKMKEKGDIPEGYSVSREKKERFSLILESASTNQTSMYLCASSSPSVQAQETQYFGPGTRLLVL.

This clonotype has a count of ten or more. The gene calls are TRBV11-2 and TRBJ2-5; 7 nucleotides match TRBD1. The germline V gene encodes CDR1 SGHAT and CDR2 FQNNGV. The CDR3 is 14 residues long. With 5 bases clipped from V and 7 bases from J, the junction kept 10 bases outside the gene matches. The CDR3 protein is CASSLGQTAGTQYF. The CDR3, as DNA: TGTGCCAGCAGCCTGGGACAGACCGCGGGGACCCAGTACTTC.

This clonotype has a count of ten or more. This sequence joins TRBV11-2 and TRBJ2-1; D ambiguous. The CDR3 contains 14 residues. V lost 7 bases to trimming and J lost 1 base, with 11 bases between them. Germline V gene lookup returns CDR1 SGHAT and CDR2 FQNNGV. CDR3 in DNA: TGTGCCAGCACAAAACAGTCTTCCTACAATGAGCAGTTCTTC. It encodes CASTKQSSYNEQFF.

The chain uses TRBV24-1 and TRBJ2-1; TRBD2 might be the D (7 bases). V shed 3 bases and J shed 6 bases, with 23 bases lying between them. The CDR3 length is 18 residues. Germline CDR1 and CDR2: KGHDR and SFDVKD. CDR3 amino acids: CATSDVPRGGAQTNEQFF. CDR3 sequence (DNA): TGTGCCACCAGTGATGTTCCCCGAGGGGGGGCCCAGACCAATGAGCAGTTCTTC.

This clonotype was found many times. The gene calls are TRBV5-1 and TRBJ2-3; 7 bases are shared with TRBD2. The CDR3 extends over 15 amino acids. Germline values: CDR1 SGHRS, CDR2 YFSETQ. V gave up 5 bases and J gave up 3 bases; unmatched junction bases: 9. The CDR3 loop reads CASSLWAGATDTQYF. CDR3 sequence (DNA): TGCGCCAGCAGTCTTTGGGCGGGAGCTACAGATACGCAGTATTTT.

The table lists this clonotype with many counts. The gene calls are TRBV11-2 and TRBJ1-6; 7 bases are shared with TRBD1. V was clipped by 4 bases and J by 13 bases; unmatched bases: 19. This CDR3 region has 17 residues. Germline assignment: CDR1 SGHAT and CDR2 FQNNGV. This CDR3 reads CASSSKSGTARGSPLHF. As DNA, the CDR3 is TGTGCCAGCAGCTCCAAATCCGGGACAGCGAGAGGTTCGCCCCTCCACTTT.

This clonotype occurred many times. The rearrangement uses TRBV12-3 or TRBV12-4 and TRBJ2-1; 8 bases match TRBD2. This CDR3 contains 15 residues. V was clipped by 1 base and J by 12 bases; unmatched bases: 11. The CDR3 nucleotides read TGTGCCAGCAGTTTAGGGCTAGCGGGCTTTTTCGGGCAGTTCTTC. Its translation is CASSLGLAGFFGQFF.

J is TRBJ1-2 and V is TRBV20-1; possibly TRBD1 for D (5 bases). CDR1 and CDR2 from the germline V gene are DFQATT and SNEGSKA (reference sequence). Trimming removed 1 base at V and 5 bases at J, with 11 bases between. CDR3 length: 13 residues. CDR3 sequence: CSARAGGGYGYTF. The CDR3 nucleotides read TGCAGTGCTAGAGCGGGGGGGGGATATGGCTACACCTTC.

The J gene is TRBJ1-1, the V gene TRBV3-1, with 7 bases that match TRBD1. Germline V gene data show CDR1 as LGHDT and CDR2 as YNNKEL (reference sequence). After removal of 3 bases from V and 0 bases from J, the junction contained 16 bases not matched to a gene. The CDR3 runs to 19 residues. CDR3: CASSQWRGQGSPLNTEAFF. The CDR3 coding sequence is TGTGCCAGCAGCCAGTGGAGGGGGCAGGGTTCTCCTTTGAACACTGAAGCTTTCTTT.

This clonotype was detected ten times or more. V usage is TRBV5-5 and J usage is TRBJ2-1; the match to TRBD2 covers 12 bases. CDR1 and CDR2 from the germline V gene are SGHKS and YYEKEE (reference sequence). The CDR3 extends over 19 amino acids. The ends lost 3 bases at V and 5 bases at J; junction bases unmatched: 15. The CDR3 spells CASSSGGLAGQIDDNEQFF. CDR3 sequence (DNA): TGTGCCAGCAGCTCAGGTGGACTAGCGGGACAAATCGATGACAATGAGCAGTTCTTC.

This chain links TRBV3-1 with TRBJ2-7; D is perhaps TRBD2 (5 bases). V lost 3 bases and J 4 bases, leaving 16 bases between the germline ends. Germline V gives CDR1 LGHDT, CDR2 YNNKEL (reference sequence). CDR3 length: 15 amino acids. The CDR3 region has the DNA TGTGCCAGCAGCCACTCCTCGGGGTTTGTTTACGAGCAGTACTTC. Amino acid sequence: CASSHSSGFVYEQYF.

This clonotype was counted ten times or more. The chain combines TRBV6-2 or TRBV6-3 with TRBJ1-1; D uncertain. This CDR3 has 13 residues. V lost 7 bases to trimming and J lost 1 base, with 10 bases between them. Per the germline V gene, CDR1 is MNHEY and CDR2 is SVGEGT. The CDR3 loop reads CASIRRGNTEAFF. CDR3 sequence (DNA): TGTGCCAGCATAAGACGTGGGAACACTGAAGCTTTCTTT.

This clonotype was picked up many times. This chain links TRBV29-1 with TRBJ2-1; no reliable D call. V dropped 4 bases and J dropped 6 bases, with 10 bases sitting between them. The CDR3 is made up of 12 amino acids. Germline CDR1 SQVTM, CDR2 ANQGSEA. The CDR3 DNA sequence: TGCAGCGTTGGAGGCTCATCCAATGAGCAGTTCTTC. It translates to CSVGGSSNEQFF.

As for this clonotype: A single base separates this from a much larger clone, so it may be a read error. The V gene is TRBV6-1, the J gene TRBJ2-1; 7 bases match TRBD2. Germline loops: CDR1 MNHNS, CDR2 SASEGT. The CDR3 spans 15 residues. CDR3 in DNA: TGTACCAGCAGCGCCCTCCTTAGCGGGTACAATGAGCAGTTCTTC. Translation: CTSSALLSGYNEQFF.

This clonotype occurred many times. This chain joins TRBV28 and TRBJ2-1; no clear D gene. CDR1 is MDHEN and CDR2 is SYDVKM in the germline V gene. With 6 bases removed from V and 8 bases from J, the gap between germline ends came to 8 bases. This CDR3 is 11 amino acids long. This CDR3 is CASREDYEQFF. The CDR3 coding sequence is TGTGCCAGCAGGGAAGACTATGAGCAGTTCTTC.

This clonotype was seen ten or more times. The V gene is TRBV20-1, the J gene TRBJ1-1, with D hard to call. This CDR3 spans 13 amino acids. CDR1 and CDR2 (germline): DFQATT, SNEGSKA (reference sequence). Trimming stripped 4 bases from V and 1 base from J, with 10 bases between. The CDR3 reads CSAILSSNTEAFF. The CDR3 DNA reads TGCAGTGCTATACTATCCTCGAACACTGAAGCTTTCTTT.

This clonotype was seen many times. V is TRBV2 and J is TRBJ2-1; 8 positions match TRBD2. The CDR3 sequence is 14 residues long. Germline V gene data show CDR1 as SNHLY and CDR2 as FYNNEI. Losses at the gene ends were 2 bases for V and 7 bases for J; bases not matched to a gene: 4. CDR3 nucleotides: TGTGCCAGCAGTGAACAGCGGGAGCGTAATGAGCAGTTCTTC. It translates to CASSEQRERNEQFF.